Below, 25 T cell receptor beta chains from the same sample are listed, as sequenced in a study of T-cell memory formation after mild COVID-19. Using its own MiXCR run on the 5' RACE reads, TCRdb lists one record per CDR3 protein. The data hold around 13,000 distinct CDR3 sequences, with around 13% observed a single time. The sequenced sample consisted of PBMCs or a T cell subset sorted from them (not recorded which). The source of these receptors is an adult woman who had mild COVID-19 (a few samples of this study predate the infection). Cell type and time point are not known.

By sample fraction, this clonotype is medium-sized (0.01 to 0.1%). V is TRBV4-3 and J is TRBJ2-7, with D possibly being TRBD1 (5 bases). This CDR3 contains 15 residues. CDR1 LGHNA and CDR2 YSLEER come from the germline V gene. The V and J ends lost 0 bases and 0 bases respectively, with 9 bases between them. The DNA of the CDR3 is TGCGCCAGCAGCCAAGAAGCCAGGGTCTCCTACGAGCAGTACTTC. Its translation is CASSQEARVSYEQYF.

This clonotype came up many times. In nucleotides, the CDR3 is TGTGCCAGCAGTTTGGCGAAGAAAGAGACCCAGTACTTC. Its translation: CASSLAKKETQYF. The chain links TRBV12-3 or TRBV12-4 to TRBJ2-5; D uncertain. The CDR3 contains 13 residues. V was pared by 3 bases and J by 3 bases, with 8 bases between.

This sequence joins TRBV7-8 and TRBJ1-2; no clear D. This CDR3 comprises 14 residues. Germline V gene sequence: CDR1 SGHVS, CDR2 FQNEAQ. Trimming took 0 bases from V and 3 from J, leaving 8 bases between them. CDR3 sequence: CASSLAAGHYGYTF. The DNA for the CDR3 is TGTGCCAGCAGCTTAGCGGCAGGTCACTATGGCTACACCTTC.

There are many counts of this clonotype. The rearrangement uses TRBV6-5 and TRBJ2-7; no definite D call. CDR1 is MNHEY, CDR2 SVGAGI, per germline. CDR3 length equals 13 residues. V lost 2 bases, J lost 2 bases, and 7 bases lay in between. CDR3 amino acids: CASSYLRTYEQYF. CDR3 sequence (DNA): TGTGCCAGCAGTTACCTGCGTACCTACGAGCAGTACTTC.

In its sample, this clonotype was seen many times. The chain joins TRBV12-3 or TRBV12-4 to TRBJ2-1; TRBD2 matches at 14 bases. The CDR3 loop spans 16 amino acids. V shed 7 bases, J shed 9 bases, and the junction held 11 bases outside the gene matches. In DNA, the CDR3 is TGTGCCAGCATCAAAAGGGGGACTAGCGGGAGTTTTGAGCAGTTCTTC. This codes for CASIKRGTSGSFEQFF.

In its sample, this clonotype was seen many times. The chain links TRBV7-9 to TRBJ2-3, with 9 bases lining up with TRBD2. This CDR3 is 16 amino acids long. The junction had 9 bases not matched to a gene; V was cut back by 6 bases and J by 2 bases. Germline CDR1 is SEHNR and CDR2 is FQNEAQ (reference sequence). DNA for the CDR3: TGTGCCAGCAGAGCTAGCGGGGAAAGCTTCACAGATACGCAGTATTTT. Its protein product is CASRASGESFTDTQYF.

V usage is TRBV9 and J usage is TRBJ2-1; D possibly corresponds to TRBD2 (5 bases). The CDR3 totals 13 residues. Trimming took off 3 bases at V and 10 bases at J, with 14 bases between the two ends. Per the germline V gene, CDR1 is SGDLS and CDR2 is YYNGEE. This CDR3 is CASSGTPGGEQFF. The CDR3 coding sequence is TGTGCCAGCAGCGGGACTCCCGGTGGGGAGCAGTTCTTC.

This clonotype has ten or more counts. The chain joins TRBV6-1 to TRBJ1-2; D ambiguous. This CDR3 has 12 amino acids. Trimming shortened V by 3 bases and J by 5 bases, and 7 bases separated the two germline ends. Germline CDR1 is MNHNS and CDR2 is SASEGT. The DNA for the CDR3 is TGTGCCAGCAGTGATCCGGATTATGGCTACACCTTC. This codes for CASSDPDYGYTF.

This clonotype was seen many times. The chain is built from TRBV10-3 and TRBJ2-7, with TRBD2 matching over 10 bases. After removal of 6 bases from V and 2 bases from J, the junction contained 7 bases not matched to a gene. Germline assignment: CDR1 ENHRY and CDR2 SYGVKD. The CDR3 covers 15 residues. The CDR3 DNA reads as TGTGCCATCAGGGCGGAGAGCGGGAGGGCCTACGAGCAGTACTTC. It specifies CAIRAESGRAYEQYF.

This clonotype was seen at least ten times. The V and J genes are TRBV12-3 or TRBV12-4 and TRBJ2-5; TRBD1 is a possible D gene (5 bases). This CDR3 has 15 amino acids. V lost 1 base to trimming and J lost 0 bases, with 9 bases between them. For the CDR3, the DNA is TGTGCCAGCAGTTTAGTGGACAAAAACCAAGAGACCCAGTACTTC. It yields the protein CASSLVDKNQETQYF.

Many counts were recorded for this clonotype. The chain links TRBV7-6 to TRBJ2-1; D not resolved. V lost 5 bases and J 5 bases, leaving 10 bases between the germline ends. Per germline, CDR1 SGHVS and CDR2 FNYEAQ. This CDR3 has 13 residues. The CDR3 nucleotides are TGTGCCAGCAGCCTAACAGAGAACAATGAGCAGTTCTTC. This translates into CASSLTENNEQFF.

This clonotype was observed many times. The chain uses TRBV9 and TRBJ2-4; D may be TRBD1 (6 bases). CDR1 SGDLS and CDR2 YYNGEE come from the germline V gene. V was pared by 0 bases and J by 9 bases, with 10 bases between. This CDR3 comprises 13 residues. CDR3 sequence: CASSVVQGSIQYF. The CDR3 DNA is TGTGCCAGCAGCGTAGTACAGGGCAGCATTCAGTACTTC.

This clonotype was counted at least ten times. The chain couples TRBV19 to TRBJ2-5; a weak D match, TRBD1 (5 bases). The CDR3 is 15 residues long. Trimming left V 3 bases short and J 5 bases short, with 16 bases between. Germline V lookup: CDR1 LNHDA, CDR2 SQIVND (reference sequence). This chain's CDR3 is CASSIREGVRETQYF. The CDR3 DNA sequence: TGTGCCAGTAGTATCCGAGAAGGGGTGAGGGAGACCCAGTACTTC.

The DNA of the CDR3 is TGTGCCAGCAGCCCGGCAGCGGGAGGCAGCCGGGAGCTGTTTTTT. Translating it yields CASSPAAGGSRELFF. V is TRBV5-5 and J is TRBJ2-2; 9 nucleotides match TRBD2. Per the germline V gene, CDR1 is SGHKS and CDR2 is YYEKEE (reference sequence). The CDR3 contains 15 residues. V trimming: 4 bases; J trimming: 9 bases; junction bases outside the gene matches: 10.

The V gene is TRBV12-2, the J gene TRBJ2-7. TRBV12-2 is designated a pseudogene. The CDR3 consists of 13 residues. CDR3 sequence (DNA): TGTGCAAGTCGCTGGGTAACCCTCTACGAGCAGTACTTC. Encoded protein: CASRWVTLYEQYF.

This clonotype was seen ten or more times. The chain is built from TRBV4-1 and TRBJ2-7; 9 bases line up with TRBD2. Germline CDR1 is MGHRA and CDR2 is YSYEKL. The CDR3 spans 14 residues. Losses at the gene ends were 1 base for V and 7 bases for J; bases not matched to a gene: 5. For the CDR3, the DNA is TGCGCCAGCAGCCAAGGTCCTCTAGCGGGAGAGCAGTACTTC. Protein product: CASSQGPLAGEQYF.

This clonotype qualifies as medium-sized. The gene calls are TRBV4-3 and TRBJ2-7, with D perhaps assigned TRBD1 or TRBD2 (5 bases each). There are 19 residues in the CDR3. The germline V and J ends were trimmed by 0 bases and 3 bases, with 24 bases remaining between them. Germline assignment: CDR1 LGHNA and CDR2 YSLEER. In DNA form, the CDR3 reads TGCGCCAGCAGCCAAGATACGGGGCGTACCAAGATAACGCACTACGAGCAGTACTTC. This sequence encodes CASSQDTGRTKITHYEQYF.

Ten or more counts support this clonotype. The gene calls are TRBV27 and TRBJ2-7, with D maybe TRBD1 (6 bases). V gave up 3 bases and J gave up 5 bases, with 11 bases separating them. Germline V gene data show CDR1 as MNHEY and CDR2 as SMNVEV (reference sequence). This CDR3 spans 13 amino acids. CDR3 residues: CASSFQDRNEQYF. DNA for the CDR3: TGTGCCAGCAGTTTCCAGGACAGAAACGAGCAGTACTTC.

In its sample, this clonotype was seen many times. The V and J genes are TRBV20-1 and TRBJ1-2; D might be TRBD1 (6 bases). Germline lookup yields CDR1 DFQATT and CDR2 SNEGSKA (reference sequence). The V and J ends lost 4 bases and 6 bases respectively, with 12 bases between them. The CDR3 loop spans 12 amino acids. CDR3 amino acids: CSATRGTDGYTF. The CDR3 nucleotides read TGCAGTGCTACCAGGGGAACGGATGGCTACACCTTC.

In this sample, this clonotype turned up a few times. The CDR3 is CASAKGWTYEQYF. The CDR3 DNA reads TGTGCCAGCGCGAAGGGATGGACCTACGAGCAGTACTTC. The rearrangement links TRBV27 to TRBJ2-7, with no clear D. CDR1 and CDR2 (germline): MNHEY, SMNVEV (reference sequence). This CDR3 has 13 residues. Trimming cost V 8 bases and J 2 bases, with 13 bases left between them.

Ten or more counts support this clonotype. The rearrangement uses TRBV19 and TRBJ1-1; 9 bases align to TRBD1. V trimming: 4 bases; J trimming: 0 bases; junction bases outside the gene matches: 3. Germline V lookup: CDR1 LNHDA, CDR2 SQIVND (reference sequence). The CDR3 runs to 15 residues. DNA for the CDR3: TGTGCCAGTAGTAAGGGGACAGGGATGAACACTGAAGCTTTCTTT. The encoded protein is CASSKGTGMNTEAFF.

This clonotype was picked up many times. The V gene is TRBV27, the J gene TRBJ2-4; D ambiguous. The CDR3 has 13 residues. Germline V lookup: CDR1 MNHEY, CDR2 SMNVEV (reference sequence). Trimming removed 5 bases at V and 9 bases at J, with 14 bases between. The CDR3 reads CASSPLPQVIQYF. The CDR3 DNA reads TGTGCCAGCAGTCCGCTGCCCCAGGTCATTCAGTACTTC.

This clonotype was seen only a few times. Given a much more abundant clone one base away, this may be a read error. Written as DNA, the CDR3 is TGTGCCAGCAGCTTCGGGACAGGGGGCCTACCGAACACTGATGCTTTCTTT. Protein product: CASSFGTGGLPNTDAFF. The gene calls are TRBV7-8 and TRBJ1-1; 12 bases align to TRBD1. The CDR3 is 17 residues long. Per the germline V gene, CDR1 is SGHVS and CDR2 is FQNEAQ.

This chain connects TRBV5-4 to TRBJ2-1, with D tentatively TRBD2 (6 bases). This CDR3 comprises 14 residues. Deletions cut 4 bases from V and 8 bases from J, with 16 bases between. Looked up from germline, CDR1 is SGHNT and CDR2 is YYREEE (reference sequence). CDR3 protein: CASSTPGTGDEQFF. In DNA, the CDR3 is TGTGCCAGCAGCACCCCCGGGACTGGGGATGAGCAGTTCTTC. The variable domain in full, completed from reference TRBV5-4 and TRBJ2-1, reads ETGVTQSPTHLIKTRGQQVTLRCSSQSGHNTVSWYQQALGQGPQFIFQYYREEENGRGNFPPRFSGLQFPNYSSELNVNALELDDSALYLCASSTPGTGDEQFFGPGTRLTVL.

This clonotype was recorded at least ten times. The chain joins TRBV12-3 or TRBV12-4 to TRBJ1-2; weak D call: TRBD1 (6 bases). This CDR3 region has 14 residues. V was shortened by 7 bases and J by 2 bases, with 14 bases between the two germline ends. The CDR3 DNA reads as TGTGCCAGCACTTCCGAGGACAGAAACTATGGCTACACCTTC. Translation gives CASTSEDRNYGYTF.